Sequencing of this T cell receptor (beta chain) was carried out in a study of tumor and adjacent non-tumor tissue in lung cancer. Turning to the study itself: The cohort had 12 to 13 adenocarcinoma, a couple of squamous cell and 1 small cell patients. Aged about 30 to 76 years, patients included 10 men and 4 or 5 women with stage I to III disease.

Study-level results: Higher tumor TCR diversity was associated with shorter survival. TCR diversity was significantly greater in tumor than normal lung tissue.

A modified ARM-PCR protocol with three rounds of nested PCR amplified TCRbeta. From the multiplex PCR reads, TCRdb called clonotypes with MiXCR, one entry per CDR3 protein. This repertoire shows roughly 65,000 distinct CDR3 sequences, around 60% found once; its top ten account for 20% to 25%. Concerning this clonotype itself: The antigen is not known.

RNA was extracted from bulk tissue without any cell sorting. This sequence was found in a man in his fifties with non-small cell lung cancer. What was sequenced was lung tumor tissue.

CDR3 in DNA: TGTGCCAGAAGCACGATGTTTGGGGGGGGTAACAAGCAGTTCTTC. It specifies CARSTMFGGGNKQFF. This chain connects TRBV6-6 to TRBJ2-1, with 7 bases lining up with TRBD2. The CDR3 runs 15 residues. Trimming at V came to 9 bases and at J to 11 bases, leaving 19 bases not matched to a gene. Germline values: CDR1 MNHNY, CDR2 SVGAGI (reference sequence).